This TCR beta chain was documented in a study of blood T cell repertoires in COVID-19. Across the study: The analysed material was cDNA or gDNA that came from T cells, B-cell-depleted T cells, or PBMCs.

The CDR3 has 13 residues. V was clipped by 5 bases and J by 6 bases; unmatched bases: 7. Germline V gene lookup returns CDR1 SGHTA and CDR2 FQGNSA. This clone was counted a few times. As handled by the study authors: Estimates of nucleated cell counts were drawn from the amplification of reference gene primers. The assay was immunoSEQ multiplex PCR, and TCRdb's table has in-frame clones only and misses some. Clone size and V and J calls were adopted from that table, with D and trimming inferred from the DNA. The table shows over 150,000 clones, with 85% to 90% occurring only once. Ages ranged from roughly 18 to 100 years, with residence in around 24 US areas. Cohort 3 donors were reported recovered after two negative PCRs, clearance, or symptom resolution.

This receptor was identified in a man in his forties who had recovered from COVID-19. Input material: PBMCs or T cells enriched from blood (not recorded which). This rearrangement joins TRBV7-2 to TRBJ2-7, with 7 bases identical to TRBD1. The CDR3 sequence is CASSLTGKGEQYF. The CDR3 DNA is TGTGCCAGCAGCCTGACAGGGAAAGGCGAGCAGTACTTC.